This T cell receptor beta chain was obtained from a study of technical replicates of blood from several donors. The repertoire was sequenced with immunoSEQ multiplex PCR; TCRdb's copy has only in-frame clones and lacks some. Of around 80,000 clones listed, about nine tenths are singletons. Source material: T cells isolated from PBMCs. The receptor was isolated from a human donor in good health.

The chain's CDR3 is CASRPVTDTQYF. The CDR3 nucleotides read TGTGCCTCTCGTCCGGTCACAGATACGCAGTATTTT. This chain uses TRBV2 with TRBJ2-3; no firm D call. Per germline, CDR1 SNHLY and CDR2 FYNNEI. Trimming shortened V by 11 bases and J by 2 bases, and 11 bases separated the two germline ends. CDR3 length equals 12 residues.